Presented here are 10 T cell receptor beta chains from one specimen sequenced in a study of T cells in Graves' hyperthyroidism and ophthalmopathy. RNA transcripts yielded amplified TCR beta CDR3 regions. The study used the HTBI primer set for a first-round RT-PCR of the TCR CDR3. MiXCR, applied by TCRdb to the multiplex PCR reads, yields one record per CDR3 protein. The sample consists of hundreds of thousands of distinct CDR3 sequences, over 20% of them appearing once. Sequenced: blood. These receptors all come from a woman between 35 and 50 years old with Graves' ophthalmopathy.

The chain is built from TRBV7-8 and TRBJ2-7, with D possibly being TRBD1 or TRBD2 (5 bases each). V was trimmed by 6 bases and J by 5 bases, leaving 17 bases between them. Per germline, CDR1 SGHVS and CDR2 FQNEAQ. The CDR3 is 14 amino acids. Here the CDR3 DNA reads TGTGCCAGCAGGCCGGCCGGGACGGGGAACGAGCAGTACTTC. This translates into CASRPAGTGNEQYF.

This clonotype was seen at least ten times. The junction departs from the called germline gene at one end, perhaps through a read error. The chain employs TRBV11-2 and TRBJ2-7; 15 bases are a match to TRBD2. The germline CDR1 and CDR2 sequences are SGHAT and FQNNGV. This CDR3 has 14 amino acids. The CDR3 DNA is TGTGCCAGCAGCTCATCCGGGACTAGCGGGAGGACCCCTTTC. Translating it yields CASSSSGTSGRTPF.

This clonotype came up once. The chain has TRBV12-3 or TRBV12-4 and TRBJ1-2; D is unresolved. This CDR3 has 12 residues. V lost 1 base to trimming and J lost 8 bases, with 8 bases between them. The CDR3 loop is CASSLGLGGYTF. CDR3 sequence (DNA): TGTGCCAGCAGTTTAGGCCTGGGAGGCTACACCTTC.

Of note for this clonotype: Germline and junction disagree at one end, which may indicate a read error. The rearrangement uses TRBV12-3 or TRBV12-4 and TRBJ2-7; 12 bases map to TRBD2. The CDR3 covers 16 residues. The CDR3 DNA follows: TGTGCCAGCAGCCAACAGACACTAGCGGGGGGACTGTTGTCGTCCTTC. This sequence encodes CASSQQTLAGGLLSSF.

At least ten counts were recorded for this clonotype. V gene TRBV27 combines with J gene TRBJ1-5; the match to TRBD1 covers 7 bases. The J segment lost 0 bases and the V segment lost 6 bases, leaving 11 bases of the junction unmatched. Per the germline V gene, CDR1 is MNHEY and CDR2 is SMNVEV (reference sequence). The CDR3 spans 17 residues. The CDR3 region has the DNA TGTGCCAGCAGAAAAGATAACAGGGGTTATAGCAATCAGCCCCAGCATTTT. This sequence encodes CASRKDNRGYSNQPQHF.

As to this clonotype: A much larger clone sits a single nucleotide away, making a read error possible. This rearrangement joins TRBV20-1 to TRBJ2-1; D possibly corresponds to TRBD1 (5 bases). The V end was cut by 2 bases, the J end by 6 bases, with 11 bases between. This CDR3 has 13 amino acids. Germline CDR1 reads DFQATT; CDR2 reads SNEGSKA (reference sequence). The CDR3 region is CSARRQPFNEQFF. The CDR3 nucleotides are TGCAGTGCTAGAAGACAGCCATTCAATGAGCAGTTCTTC.

At least ten counts were recorded for this clonotype. One end of the junction varies from germline; a read error may be responsible. The rearrangement joins TRBV12-3 or TRBV12-4 to TRBJ2-4; 10 bases are a match to TRBD2. The CDR3 has 14 amino acids. The CDR3 loop is CASSSPTSGIERDF. The CDR3 DNA reads as TGTGCCAGCAGTTCGCCCACTAGCGGGATTGAAAGGGACTTC.

This clonotype showed up many times. The CDR3 loop reads CSVYRVSSYEQYF. CDR3 DNA sequence: TGCAGCGTGTACAGGGTTAGCTCCTACGAGCAGTACTTC. The rearrangement uses TRBV29-1 and TRBJ2-7, with TRBD1 as a possible D gene (6 bases). V dropped 6 bases and J dropped 0 bases, with 12 bases sitting between them. The CDR3 is made up of 13 amino acids. Germline CDR1 and CDR2: SQVTM and ANQGSEA.

This clonotype came up many times. An end of the junction does not agree with germline; a read error may underlie this. The chain couples TRBV28 to TRBJ1-1, with D perhaps matching TRBD1 (6 bases). CDR1 is MDHEN and CDR2 is SYDVKM in the germline V gene. The CDR3 length is 12 residues. The CDR3 spells CASSLSGLRGLF. The CDR3 nucleotides are TGTGCCAGCAGTTTATCCGGCCTCCGGGGGCTCTTT.

This clonotype was recorded many times. The chain joins TRBV12-3 or TRBV12-4 to TRBJ2-7; possibly TRBD2 for D (6 bases). The CDR3 runs to 15 residues. The germline V and J ends were trimmed by 6 bases and 1 base, with 16 bases remaining between them. CDR3 coding DNA: TGTGCCAGCAGCCCTTCGGGGGACGGGTCCTACGAGCAGTACTTC. Encoded protein: CASSPSGDGSYEQYF.